This entry lists 30 T cell receptor beta chains sequenced from one sample in a study of Graves' ophthalmopathy and Graves' hyperthyroidism. CDR3 regions of TCR beta were amplified from RNA transcripts. First-round RT-PCR with HTBI primers preceded a second-round multiplex PCR. A single record per CDR3 protein comes from TCRdb applying MiXCR to the multiplex PCR reads. The sample yields about half a million distinct CDR3 sequences, over 13% seen once. The sample consisted of blood. Receptors were obtained from a woman aged 25 to 39 with Graves' ophthalmopathy.

This clonotype was found many times. The chain combines TRBV11-1 with TRBJ1-2; TRBD1 is a possible D gene (5 bases). The CDR3 is 16 residues long. Trimming removed 7 bases from V and 8 bases from J, with 26 bases in between. The V gene's germline CDR1 is SGHAT and CDR2 FQDESV (reference sequence). The CDR3 region has the DNA TGTGCCAGCACCCCCCCTGGGGGTCGGGGCCGGATGGGCTACACCTTC. Translation: CASTPPGGRGRMGYTF.

At least ten counts were recorded for this clonotype. The DNA for the CDR3 is TGTGCCACCAGTGCTGGGACAGGGGGCATGGAGACCCAGTACTTC. It is translated as CATSAGTGGMETQYF. The chain carries TRBV24-1 and TRBJ2-5, with 12 positions matching TRBD1. The CDR3 has 15 amino acids. The trim removed 5 bases at V and 5 bases at J, leaving 5 bases unmatched. Germline V CDR1 and CDR2: KGHDR, SFDVKD.

This clonotype was observed many times. A much bigger clone sits one base away, suggesting this may be a read error. V gene TRBV9 combines with J gene TRBJ1-6; 8 bases fit TRBD1. The germline gives CDR1 SGDLS, CDR2 YYNGEE. The CDR3 sequence is 15 residues long. In nucleotides, the CDR3 is TGTGCCAGCAGCGTAGCGGCAGGGGGCGGTTCACACCTCCACTTT. This encodes CASSVAAGGGSHLHF.

This clonotype was observed many times. The chain recombines TRBV6-1 with TRBJ2-5, with a weak D call TRBD2 (5 bases). Germline CDR1 reads MNHNS; CDR2 reads SASEGT. The CDR3 runs 15 residues. Trimming removed 0 bases at V and 4 bases at J, with 12 bases between. The CDR3 spells CASSEANSGIETQYF. Here the CDR3 DNA reads TGTGCCAGCAGTGAAGCAAACAGCGGTATAGAGACCCAGTACTTC.

This clonotype was detected only a few times. The V call is TRBV5-1, the J call TRBJ1-1, with D hard to call. Trimming removed 0 bases at V and 5 bases at J, with 14 bases between. The CDR3 sequence is 15 residues long. From germline, CDR1 is SGHRS and CDR2 YFSETQ. The CDR3 nucleotides are TGCGCCAGCAGCTTGGATCTCCGGACGGCAACTGAAGCTTTCTTT. Protein product: CASSLDLRTATEAFF.

Ten or more counts support this clonotype. The chain couples TRBV20-1 to TRBJ1-2, with 10 bases fitting TRBD1. J was trimmed by 0 bases and V by 5 bases; bases with no gene match: 12. Per the germline V gene, CDR1 is DFQATT and CDR2 is SNEGSKA (reference sequence). This CDR3 is built from 17 residues. The CDR3 reads CSALGQGYPTANYGYTF. CDR3 in DNA: TGCAGTGCTCTGGGACAGGGGTACCCGACTGCTAACTATGGCTACACCTTC.

This clonotype was found many times. The CDR3 is CASYSIQNTGELFF. DNA for the CDR3: TGTGCCAGTTACTCCATCCAGAACACCGGGGAGCTGTTTTTT. V is TRBV6-2 or TRBV6-3 and J is TRBJ2-2; D not certain. The germline V and J ends were trimmed by 9 bases and 1 base, with 12 bases remaining between them. The germline V gene has CDR1 MNHEY and CDR2 SVGEGT. The CDR3 is made up of 14 amino acids.

A word on this clonotype: This may arise from a read error, as a much more abundant clone is one base away. The chain joins TRBV11-2 to TRBJ2-5, with D perhaps assigned TRBD1 or TRBD2 (5 bases each). The length of the CDR3 is 16 residues. Germline CDR1 reads SGHAT; CDR2 reads FQNNGV. DNA of the CDR3: TGTACCAGCAGCTCGTCAAGGGGAGTAGCAGAAGAGACCCAGTACTTC. It yields the protein CTSSSSRGVAEETQYF.

A few counts support this clonotype. The chain carries TRBV18 and TRBJ1-1; TRBD1 matches 8 bases. J gave up 1 base and V 6 bases, and 10 bases lay outside the gene matches. Germline V gives CDR1 KGHSH, CDR2 LQKENI. This CDR3 is 16 amino acids long. The CDR3 region is CASSLLSDRGNTEAFF. CDR3 DNA: TGTGCCAGCTCGCTTTTATCCGACAGGGGGAACACTGAAGCTTTCTTT.

This clonotype was seen many times. The chain uses TRBV7-9 and TRBJ2-2, with TRBD1 identical over 7 bases. Trimming removed 4 bases from V and 3 bases from J; junction bases left unmatched: 5. This CDR3 is 15 amino acids long. The V gene's germline CDR1 is SEHNR and CDR2 FQNEAQ (reference sequence). As DNA, the CDR3 is TGTGCCAGCAGCTCGACAGGGACCTACACCGGGGAGCTGTTTTTT. Translated: CASSSTGTYTGELFF.

This clonotype has at least ten counts. The chain links TRBV2 to TRBJ1-1, with D perhaps TRBD1 (5 bases). The V end lost 7 bases, the J end lost 1 base, and 19 bases lay between the germline ends. Germline loops: CDR1 SNHLY, CDR2 FYNNEI. CDR3 length: 16 amino acids. The CDR3 is CASKGRELATNTEAFF. The CDR3 coding sequence is TGTGCCAGCAAGGGCAGGGAGTTGGCGACGAACACTGAAGCTTTCTTT.

This chain uses TRBV6-1 with TRBJ2-5, with D unclear. The CDR3 spans 15 residues. V lost 4 bases and J lost 2, with 14 bases in between. Germline V lookup: CDR1 MNHNS, CDR2 SASEGT. CDR3 sequence reads: CASSVSRVRQETQYF. The CDR3 nucleotides are TGTGCCAGCAGTGTCTCTCGGGTTCGGCAAGAGACCCAGTACTTC.

This clonotype was seen many times. V is TRBV10-3 and J is TRBJ2-7; D is unclear. V was clipped by 7 bases and J by 5 bases, with 15 bases between them. The CDR3 runs 13 residues. The V gene's germline CDR1 is ENHRY and CDR2 SYGVKD. The CDR3 DNA reads as TGTGCCATCATGAGGACCGAGTCTGACGAGCAGTACTTC. It codes for CAIMRTESDEQYF.

The table lists this clonotype with many counts. The J gene is TRBJ1-6, the V gene TRBV25-1; TRBD1 is a possible D gene (6 bases). This CDR3 has 14 residues. With 2 bases removed from V and 9 bases from J, the gap between germline ends came to 11 bases. Per germline, CDR1 MGHDK and CDR2 SYGVNS. CDR3 bases: TGTGCCAGCAGTGAAGAAGGGGGGAGTTCACCCCTCCACTTT. Its protein is CASSEEGGSSPLHF. The full variable domain, with the rest looked up from reference TRBV25-1 and TRBJ1-6, is EADIYQTPRYLVIGTGKKITLECSQTMGHDKMYWYQQDPGMELHLIHYSYGVNSTEKGDLSSESTVSRIRTEHFPLTLESARPSHTSQYLCASSEEGGSSPLHFGNGTRLTVT.

This clonotype was recorded many times. This chain links TRBV27 with TRBJ2-7; 10 bases match TRBD2. CDR3 length: 14 amino acids. V lost 3 bases to trimming and J lost 5 bases; unmatched junction nucleotides: 4. Germline V gene data show CDR1 as MNHEY and CDR2 as SMNVEV (reference sequence). CDR3 region: CASSFSSGSHEQYF. The CDR3 nucleotides read TGTGCCAGCAGTTTTTCTAGCGGGAGCCACGAGCAGTACTTC.

This clonotype was counted at least ten times. The chain employs TRBV6-1 and TRBJ2-3; 9 bases align to TRBD2. This CDR3 contains 14 residues. Unmatched junction bases numbered 5, after V lost 6 bases and J lost 4 bases. CDR1 and CDR2 from the germline V gene are MNHNS and SASEGT. DNA of the CDR3: TGTGCCAGCAGGCTAGCGGGGCCCGCAGATACGCAGTATTTT. Encoded protein: CASRLAGPADTQYF.

This clonotype was counted many times. One junction end disagrees with the germline gene, perhaps due to a read error. The chain links TRBV18 to TRBJ2-2; TRBD1 agrees at 7 bases. The CDR3 loop spans 14 amino acids. CDR1 and CDR2 (germline): KGHSH, LQKENI. The CDR3 DNA reads as TGTGCCAACTCACCATCCAGGGGGACCGGGGAGCTGTTTTTT. This sequence encodes CANSPSRGTGELFF.

This clonotype was observed a few times. The chain employs TRBV24-1 and TRBJ1-5; TRBD1 agrees at 7 bases. There are 15 residues in the CDR3. The trim removed 11 bases at V and 3 bases at J, leaving 12 bases unmatched. Per the germline V gene, CDR1 is KGHDR and CDR2 is SFDVKD. Written as DNA, the CDR3 is TGTGCCAGCACTCGGACAGGTCAGACCAATCAGCCCCAGCATTTT. This gives the protein CASTRTGQTNQPQHF.

This clonotype was detected ten times or more. J is TRBJ1-1 and V is TRBV28, with D tentatively TRBD1 (5 bases). V shed 6 bases and J shed 4 bases, with 15 bases lying between them. The CDR3 covers 14 residues. Germline V gene lookup returns CDR1 MDHEN and CDR2 SYDVKM. CDR3 sequence (DNA): TGTGCCAGCAGCTTCTGGGGGGGAAGCACTGAAGCTTTCTTT. It specifies CASSFWGGSTEAFF.

This clonotype was seen at least ten times. The chain carries TRBV7-8 and TRBJ2-7; 7 nucleotides line up with TRBD2. The CDR3 sequence is 14 residues long. The V gene end was trimmed by 0 bases and the J gene end by 6 bases; junction bases not matched to a gene: 5. Germline CDR1 and CDR2: SGHVS and FQNEAQ. The CDR3 sequence: CASSLAGGPREQYF. CDR3 DNA sequence: TGTGCCAGCAGCTTAGCGGGAGGGCCTCGCGAGCAGTACTTC. Full variable domain (outside the CDR3, taken from reference TRBV7-8 and TRBJ2-7): GAGVSQSPRYKVAKRGQDVALRCDPISGHVSLFWYQQALGQGPEFLTYFQNEAQLDKSGLPSDRFFAERPEGSVSTLKIQRTQQEDSAVYLCASSLAGGPREQYFGPGTRLTVT.

Many counts were recorded for this clonotype. The CDR3 nucleotides are TGCGCCAGCAGCTTTGAATGGGGCGGTTCCGACGAGCAGTACTTC. Amino acid sequence: CASSFEWGGSDEQYF. This chain connects TRBV5-1 to TRBJ2-7; D might be TRBD1 (5 bases). V lost 2 bases and J 5 bases, leaving 17 bases between the germline ends. This CDR3 is built from 15 residues. The germline V gene has CDR1 SGHRS and CDR2 YFSETQ. The full variable domain, with the rest looked up from reference TRBV5-1 and TRBJ2-7, is KAGVTQTPRYLIKTRGQQVTLSCSPISGHRSVSWYQQTPGQGLQFLFEYFSETQRNKGNFPGRFSGRQFSNSRSEMNVSTLELGDSALYLCASSFEWGGSDEQYFGPGTRLTVT.

Ten or more counts support this clonotype. V and J are TRBV27 and TRBJ2-2, with TRBD1 identical over 8 bases. Germline V gives CDR1 MNHEY, CDR2 SMNVEV (reference sequence). Germline trimming cut 6 bases from V and 2 bases from J; bases unmatched to any gene: 8. This CDR3 spans 16 amino acids. Here the CDR3 DNA reads TGTGCCAGCAGAGACCGGACAGGGATCAACACCGGGGAGCTGTTTTTT. Amino acid sequence: CASRDRTGINTGELFF.

This clonotype came up many times. V gene TRBV6-1 combines with J gene TRBJ1-1; D is undetermined. Trimming cost V 4 bases and J 4 bases, with 10 bases left between them. The CDR3 totals 13 residues. The germline V gene encodes CDR1 MNHNS and CDR2 SASEGT. The CDR3 nucleotides are TGTGCCAGCAGTGGTTCGGTACGCACTGAAGCTTTCTTT. Protein sequence: CASSGSVRTEAFF.

This clonotype turned up a few times. The chain is built from TRBV14 and TRBJ2-2; D remains unclear. Germline CDR1 is SGHDN and CDR2 is FVKESK. V was cut by 2 bases and J by 8 bases, with 12 bases left in between. CDR3 length: 14 residues. CDR3 protein: CASSQFSAAGELFF. The DNA of the CDR3 is TGTGCCAGCAGCCAATTTTCGGCAGCGGGGGAGCTGTTTTTT.

In this sample, this clonotype turned up many times. The V gene is TRBV29-1, the J gene TRBJ1-2; TRBD1 aligns across 11 bases. CDR3 length: 14 residues. Germline V gives CDR1 SQVTM, CDR2 ANQGSEA. The trim removed 4 bases at V and 7 bases at J, leaving 8 bases unmatched. The chain's CDR3 is CSVAGVDRGLGYTF. The CDR3 DNA reads TGCAGCGTTGCAGGGGTGGACAGGGGGCTTGGCTACACCTTC.

This clonotype has only one observation. V gene TRBV6-1 combines with J gene TRBJ1-2; D perhaps matches TRBD1 (5 bases). Trimming stripped 9 bases from V and 1 base from J, with 15 bases between. CDR3 length: 14 amino acids. In germline, CDR1 is MNHNS, CDR2 SASEGT. CDR3 residues: CASRGSGFNYGYTF. The CDR3 bases are TGTGCCAGTAGGGGCAGTGGATTTAACTATGGCTACACCTTC.

Ten or more counts support this clonotype. The rearrangement uses TRBV29-1 and TRBJ1-2; TRBD1 matches 7 bases. V lost 1 base to trimming and J lost 4 bases; unmatched junction nucleotides: 3. This CDR3 contains 13 residues. The germline CDR1 and CDR2 sequences are SQVTM and ANQGSEA. The CDR3 nucleotides read TGCAGCGTTGAAGGACAGGGAAGCTATGGCTACACCTTC. Translating it yields CSVEGQGSYGYTF.

This clonotype appeared a few times. The CDR3 reads CASSIGTGAGANVLTF. Here the CDR3 DNA reads TGTGCCAGTAGTATCGGGACGGGGGCTGGGGCCAACGTCCTGACTTTC. This chain connects TRBV19 to TRBJ2-6; TRBD2 might be the D (6 bases). V lost 3 bases and J 2 bases, leaving 11 bases between the germline ends. CDR1 and CDR2 (germline): LNHDA, SQIVND (reference sequence). The CDR3 extends over 16 amino acids.

This clonotype was detected many times. J is TRBJ2-7 and V is TRBV24-1, with 7 bases identical to TRBD1. The CDR3 covers 14 residues. Germline V gene sequence: CDR1 KGHDR, CDR2 SFDVKD. J was trimmed by 2 bases and V by 7 bases; bases with no gene match: 7. The DNA for the CDR3 is TGTGCCACCAGCGACAGGGATTGGCCCTACGAGCAGTACTTC. Translated: CATSDRDWPYEQYF.

This clonotype came up many times. Written as DNA, the CDR3 is TGTGCCAGCAGTCTATCACAGGTGACTGAAGCTTTCTTT. Translation gives CASSLSQVTEAFF. V is TRBV6-5 and J is TRBJ1-1; possibly TRBD1 for D (5 bases). CDR1 and CDR2 from the germline V gene are MNHEY and SVGAGI. The CDR3 sequence is 13 residues long. V lost 5 bases and J 5 bases, leaving 12 bases between the germline ends.